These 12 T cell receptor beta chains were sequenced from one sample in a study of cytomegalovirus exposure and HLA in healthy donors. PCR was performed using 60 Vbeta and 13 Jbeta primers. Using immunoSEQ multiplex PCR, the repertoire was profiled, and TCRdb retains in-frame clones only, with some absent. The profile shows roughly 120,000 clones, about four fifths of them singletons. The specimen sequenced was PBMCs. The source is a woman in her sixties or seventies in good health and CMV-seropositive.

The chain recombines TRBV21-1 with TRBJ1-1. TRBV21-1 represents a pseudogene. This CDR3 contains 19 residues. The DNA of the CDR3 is TGTGCCAGCAGCAAAGTACGGCTCTGGGCGGAGGTCGTGGTCACTGAAGCTTTCTTT. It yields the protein CASSKVRLWAEVVVTEAFF.

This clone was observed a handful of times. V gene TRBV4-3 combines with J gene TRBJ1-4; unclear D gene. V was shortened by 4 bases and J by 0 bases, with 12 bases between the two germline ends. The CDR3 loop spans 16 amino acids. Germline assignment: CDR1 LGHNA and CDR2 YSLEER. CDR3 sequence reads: CASSPGKYATNEKLFF. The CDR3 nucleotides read TGCGCCAGCAGCCCGGGGAAATACGCAACTAATGAAAAACTGTTTTTT.

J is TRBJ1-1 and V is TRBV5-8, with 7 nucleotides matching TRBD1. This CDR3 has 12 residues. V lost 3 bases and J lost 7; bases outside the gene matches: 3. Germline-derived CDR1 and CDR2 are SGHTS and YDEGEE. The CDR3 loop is CASSSAGGEAFF. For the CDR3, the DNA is TGTGCCAGCAGCTCTGCAGGGGGTGAAGCTTTCTTT.

The CDR3 loop reads CASSSTPPGAFF. CDR3 in DNA: TGTGCCAGCAGCTCAACCCCCCCCGGAGCTTTCTTT. J is TRBJ1-1 and V is TRBV7-2; no reliable D call. Germline V gene sequence: CDR1 SGHTA, CDR2 FQGNSA. CDR3 size: 12 residues. The V end lost 4 bases, the J end lost 10 bases, and 13 bases lay between the germline ends.

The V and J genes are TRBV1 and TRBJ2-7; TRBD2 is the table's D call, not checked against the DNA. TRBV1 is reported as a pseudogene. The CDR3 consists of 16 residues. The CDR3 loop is CTSSQDGRGANYEQYF. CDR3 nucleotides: TGCACCAGCAGCCAAGATGGACGGGGAGCGAACTACGAGCAGTACTTC.

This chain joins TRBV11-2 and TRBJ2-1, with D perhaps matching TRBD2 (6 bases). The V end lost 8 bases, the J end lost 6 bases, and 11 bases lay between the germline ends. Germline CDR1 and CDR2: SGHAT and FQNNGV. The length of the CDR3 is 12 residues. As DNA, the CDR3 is TGTGCCAGCCTCGGCGGGGTCAATGAGCAGTTCTTC. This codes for CASLGGVNEQFF.

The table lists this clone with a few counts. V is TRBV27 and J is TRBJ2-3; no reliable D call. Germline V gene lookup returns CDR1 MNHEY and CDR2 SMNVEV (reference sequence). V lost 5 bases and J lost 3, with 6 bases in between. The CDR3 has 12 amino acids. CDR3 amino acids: CASSPQTDTQYF. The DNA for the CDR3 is TGTGCCAGCAGTCCCCAGACAGATACGCAGTATTTT.

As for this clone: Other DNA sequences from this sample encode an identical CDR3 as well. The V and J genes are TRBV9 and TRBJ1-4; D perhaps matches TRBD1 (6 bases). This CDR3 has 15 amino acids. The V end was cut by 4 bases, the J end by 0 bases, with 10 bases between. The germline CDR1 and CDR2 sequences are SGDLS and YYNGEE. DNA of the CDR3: TGTGCCAGCAGCACCGGACAGTCAACTAATGAAAAACTGTTTTTT. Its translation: CASSTGQSTNEKLFF.

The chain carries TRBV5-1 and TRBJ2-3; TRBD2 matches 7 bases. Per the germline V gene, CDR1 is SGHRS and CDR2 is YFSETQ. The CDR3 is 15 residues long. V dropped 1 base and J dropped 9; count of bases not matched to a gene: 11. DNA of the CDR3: TGCGCCAGCAGCTTGCTAGCGGCCGCGGGTGGGACGCAGTATTTT. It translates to CASSLLAAAGGTQYF. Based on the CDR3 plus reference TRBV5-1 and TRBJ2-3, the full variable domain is KAGVTQTPRYLIKTRGQQVTLSCSPISGHRSVSWYQQTPGQGLQFLFEYFSETQRNKGNFPGRFSGRQFSNSRSEMNVSTLELGDSALYLCASSLLAAAGGTQYFGPGTRLTVL.

DNA of the CDR3: TGTGCCAGCTCACCCGCGGGGGGCAATGAAGCTTTCTTT. It yields the protein CASSPAGGNEAFF. The chain combines TRBV18 with TRBJ1-1; weak D call: TRBD1 (6 bases). Germline-derived CDR1 and CDR2 are KGHSH and LQKENI. This CDR3 is built from 13 residues. Trimming took 3 bases from V and 7 from J, leaving 12 bases between them. Filled out from reference TRBV18 and TRBJ1-1, the complete variable domain reads NAGVMQNPRHLVRRRGQEARLRCSPMKGHSHVYWYRQLPEEGLKFMVYLQKENIIDESGMPKERFSAEFPKEGPSILRIQQVVRGDSAAYFCASSPAGGNEAFFGQGTRLTVV.

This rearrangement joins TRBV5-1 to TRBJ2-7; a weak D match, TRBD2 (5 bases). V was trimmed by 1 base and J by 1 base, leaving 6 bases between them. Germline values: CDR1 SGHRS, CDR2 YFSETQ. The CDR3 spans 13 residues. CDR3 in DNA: TGCGCCAGCAGCTTGACGGGGTCCTACGAGCAGTACTTC. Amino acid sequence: CASSLTGSYEQYF.

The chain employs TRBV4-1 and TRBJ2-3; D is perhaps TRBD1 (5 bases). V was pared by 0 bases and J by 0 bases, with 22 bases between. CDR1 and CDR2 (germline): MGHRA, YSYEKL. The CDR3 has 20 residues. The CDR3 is CASSQDRHRITIHSTDTQYF. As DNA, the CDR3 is TGCGCCAGCAGCCAAGATCGGCACAGGATAACGATACATAGCACAGATACGCAGTATTTT.